Shown below are 4 T cell receptor beta chains from a single sample sequenced in a study of siplizumab effects on memory and regulatory T cells. Some clones are missing from TCRdb's copy, which holds only in-frame ones; the method was immunoSEQ multiplex PCR. The sample shows approximately 65,000 clones, about 80% of them seen only once. Sequenced input: memory CD4+ T cells sorted from blood. These receptors all come from a human donor in good health.

The chain couples TRBV5-1 to TRBJ1-4, with TRBD1 matching over 8 bases. Unmatched junction bases numbered 7, after V lost 4 bases and J lost 8 bases. The CDR3 consists of 14 residues. Per germline, CDR1 SGHRS and CDR2 YFSETQ. The CDR3 here is CASSEDRAGEKLFF. The CDR3 DNA sequence: TGCGCCAGCAGCGAGGACAGGGCTGGGGAAAAACTGTTTTTT.

The CDR3 spells CASSQGRQDYGYTF. The CDR3 bases are TGTGCCAGCAGCCAAGGGAGACAGGATTATGGCTACACCTTC. This sequence joins TRBV14 and TRBJ1-2; TRBD1 might be the D (6 bases). The V and J ends lost 1 base and 5 bases respectively, with 11 bases between them. This CDR3 region has 14 residues. Germline CDR1 SGHDN, CDR2 FVKESK.

This clone was observed a handful of times. The J gene is TRBJ2-2, the V gene TRBV2; the match to TRBD2 covers 9 bases. Germline V gives CDR1 SNHLY, CDR2 FYNNEI. V trimming: 3 bases; J trimming: 0 bases; junction bases outside the gene matches: 2. The CDR3 is made up of 16 amino acids. CDR3 protein: CASSDERGANTGELFF. The CDR3 coding sequence is TGTGCCAGCAGTGATGAGCGGGGGGCGAACACCGGGGAGCTGTTTTTT.

J is TRBJ1-4 and V is TRBV25-1; maybe TRBD1 (5 bases). Germline loops: CDR1 MGHDK, CDR2 SYGVNS. The CDR3 sequence is 16 residues long. Trimming pared 1 base from V and 0 bases from J, leaving 9 bases between. The CDR3 DNA reads TGTGCCAGCAGTGAATCAGGGATAACAACTAATGAAAAACTGTTTTTT. Translation: CASSESGITTNEKLFF.